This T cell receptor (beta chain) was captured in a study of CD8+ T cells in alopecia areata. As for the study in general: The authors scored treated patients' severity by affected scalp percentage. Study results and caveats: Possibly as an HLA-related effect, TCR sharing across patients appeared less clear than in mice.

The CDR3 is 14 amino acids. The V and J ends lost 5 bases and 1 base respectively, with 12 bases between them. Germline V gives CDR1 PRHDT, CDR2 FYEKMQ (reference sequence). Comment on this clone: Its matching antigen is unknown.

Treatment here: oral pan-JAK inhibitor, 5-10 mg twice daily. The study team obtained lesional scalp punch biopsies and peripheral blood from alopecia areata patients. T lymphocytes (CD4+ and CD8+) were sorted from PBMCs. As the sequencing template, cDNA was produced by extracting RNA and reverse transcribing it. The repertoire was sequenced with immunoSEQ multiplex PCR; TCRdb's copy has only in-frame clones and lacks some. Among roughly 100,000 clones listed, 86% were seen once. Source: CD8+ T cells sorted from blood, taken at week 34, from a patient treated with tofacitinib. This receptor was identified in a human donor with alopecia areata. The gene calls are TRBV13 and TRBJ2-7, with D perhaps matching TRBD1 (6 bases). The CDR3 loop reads CASSEGVVSYEQYF. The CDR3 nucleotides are TGTGCCAGCAGCGAGGGGGTCGTTTCCTACGAGCAGTACTTC.